Below, 3 T cell receptor beta chains from the same sample are listed, as sequenced in a study of shared clonotypes between healthy human individuals. Measured with immunoSEQ multiplex PCR; TCRdb has only the in-frame clones, and not every one. The sample consists of about 2.4 million clones, approximately 93% of them appearing once. The sequencing sample was made of naive CD4+ T cells from PBMCs. Documented subset: CD45RA+ positively selected. The origin of the receptors is a man between 18 and 29 years old in good health. Some clones in this sample may be carry-over from other donors' samples.

This chain connects TRBV14 to TRBJ2-7; tentatively, D is TRBD1 (6 bases). V dropped 1 base and J dropped 3 bases, with 13 bases sitting between them. Germline V lookup: CDR1 SGHDN, CDR2 FVKESK. The CDR3 totals 15 residues. The CDR3 nucleotides are TGTGCCAGCAGCCAAGGGTACAGGGACGACTACGAGCAGTACTTC. As protein: CASSQGYRDDYEQYF.

This clone was counted between two and nine times. This chain uses TRBV19 with TRBJ2-4, with D unclear. CDR3 length: 18 residues. Deletions cut 11 bases from V and 0 bases from J, with 26 bases between. Germline V gene sequence: CDR1 LNHDA, CDR2 SQIVND (reference sequence). The CDR3 loop is CALFPGQSVLRAKNIQYF. The CDR3 DNA follows: TGTGCCCTATTCCCGGGCCAGTCAGTTCTTCGAGCCAAAAACATTCAGTACTTC.

The chain uses TRBV28 and TRBJ2-3; 12 bases align to TRBD2. V shed 4 bases and J 5 bases; nucleotides not matched to a gene: 4. The CDR3 has 15 residues. CDR1 and CDR2 (germline): MDHEN, SYDVKM. The CDR3 here is CASSSSTSGGDTQYF. In nucleotides, the CDR3 is TGTGCCAGCAGTTCCTCGACTAGCGGGGGAGATACGCAGTATTTT.